What follows describes a single TCR beta chain. The data were obtained in a study of T cells in Graves' hyperthyroidism and ophthalmopathy. There were TCR beta CDR3 regions amplified from RNA transcripts. HTBI primers were employed in a first-round RT-PCR of the TCR CDR3. Via MiXCR, TCRdb re-called the multiplex PCR reads, giving one row per CDR3 protein. The sample shows a few hundred thousand distinct CDR3 sequences, about 43% of them seen only once. The V gene's germline CDR1 is SQVTM and CDR2 ANQGSEA. This CDR3 is built from 14 residues. Deletions cut 3 bases from V and 3 bases from J, with 11 bases between.

The chain is built from TRBV29-1 and TRBJ2-2; D remains unclear. Sequencing was done on a sample of peripheral blood or thyroid tissue (not recorded which). The receptor comes from a woman younger than 35 with Graves' hyperthyroidism. The DNA for the CDR3 is TGCAGCGTTGAGCGCAGCCCTGACACCGGGGAGCTGTTTTTT. Residues: CSVERSPDTGELFF.